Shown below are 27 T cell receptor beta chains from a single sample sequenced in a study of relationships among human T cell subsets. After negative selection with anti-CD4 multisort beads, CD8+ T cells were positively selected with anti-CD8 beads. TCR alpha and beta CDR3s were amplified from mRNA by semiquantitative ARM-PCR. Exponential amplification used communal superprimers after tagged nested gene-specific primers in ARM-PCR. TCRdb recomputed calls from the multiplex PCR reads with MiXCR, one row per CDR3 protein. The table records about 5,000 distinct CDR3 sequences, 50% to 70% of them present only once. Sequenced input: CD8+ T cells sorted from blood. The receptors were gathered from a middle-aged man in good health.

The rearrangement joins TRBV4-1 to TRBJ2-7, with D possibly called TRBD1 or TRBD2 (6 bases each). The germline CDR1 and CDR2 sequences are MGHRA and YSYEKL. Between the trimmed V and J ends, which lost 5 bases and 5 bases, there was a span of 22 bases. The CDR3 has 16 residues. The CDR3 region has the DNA TGCGCCAGCAGCGCAAACGCTGGGGGGCCAGAGAACGAGCAGTACTTC. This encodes CASSANAGGPENEQYF.

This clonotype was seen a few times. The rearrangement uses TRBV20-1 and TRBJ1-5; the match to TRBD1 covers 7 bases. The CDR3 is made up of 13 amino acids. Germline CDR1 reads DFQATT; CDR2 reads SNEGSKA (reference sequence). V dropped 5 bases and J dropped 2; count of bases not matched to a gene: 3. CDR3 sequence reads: CSALGQGNQPQHF. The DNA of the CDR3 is TGCAGTGCTCTTGGACAGGGCAATCAGCCCCAGCATTTT.

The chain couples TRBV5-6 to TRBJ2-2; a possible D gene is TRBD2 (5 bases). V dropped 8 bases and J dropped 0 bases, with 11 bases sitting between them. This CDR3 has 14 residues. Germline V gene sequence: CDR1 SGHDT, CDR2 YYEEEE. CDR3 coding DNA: TGTGCCAGTCGGGGATACGCGAACACCGGGGAGCTGTTTTTT. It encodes CASRGYANTGELFF.

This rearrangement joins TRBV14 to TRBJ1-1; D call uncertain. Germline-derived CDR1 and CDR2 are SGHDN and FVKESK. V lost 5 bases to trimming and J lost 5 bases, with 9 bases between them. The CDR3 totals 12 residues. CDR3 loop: CASSRSKTEAFF. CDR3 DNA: TGTGCCAGCAGCAGGAGTAAGACTGAAGCTTTCTTT.

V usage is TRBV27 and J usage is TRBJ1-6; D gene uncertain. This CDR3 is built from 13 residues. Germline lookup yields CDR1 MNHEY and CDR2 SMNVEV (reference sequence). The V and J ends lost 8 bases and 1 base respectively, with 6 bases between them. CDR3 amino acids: CASGESYNSPLHF. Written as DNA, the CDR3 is TGTGCCAGCGGAGAGTCCTATAATTCACCCCTCCACTTT.

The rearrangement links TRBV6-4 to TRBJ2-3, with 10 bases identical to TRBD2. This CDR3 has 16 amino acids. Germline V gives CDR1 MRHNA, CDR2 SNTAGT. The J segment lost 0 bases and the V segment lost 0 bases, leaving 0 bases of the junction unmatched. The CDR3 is CASSDSTSGSTDTQYF. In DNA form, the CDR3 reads TGTGCCAGCAGTGACTCGACTAGCGGGAGCACAGATACGCAGTATTTT.

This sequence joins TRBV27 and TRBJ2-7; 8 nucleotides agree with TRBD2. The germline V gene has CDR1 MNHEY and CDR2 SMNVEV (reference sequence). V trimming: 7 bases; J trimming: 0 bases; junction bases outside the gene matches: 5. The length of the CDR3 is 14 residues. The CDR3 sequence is CASNPGGGSYEQYF. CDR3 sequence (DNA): TGTGCCAGCAACCCGGGAGGGGGCTCCTACGAGCAGTACTTC.

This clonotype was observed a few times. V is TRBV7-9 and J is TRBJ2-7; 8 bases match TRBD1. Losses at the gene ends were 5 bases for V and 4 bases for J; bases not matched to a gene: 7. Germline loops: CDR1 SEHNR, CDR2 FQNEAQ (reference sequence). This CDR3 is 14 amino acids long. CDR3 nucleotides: TGTGCCAGCAGCCGGACAGGGTCTAGGTACGAGCAGTACTTC. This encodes CASSRTGSRYEQYF.

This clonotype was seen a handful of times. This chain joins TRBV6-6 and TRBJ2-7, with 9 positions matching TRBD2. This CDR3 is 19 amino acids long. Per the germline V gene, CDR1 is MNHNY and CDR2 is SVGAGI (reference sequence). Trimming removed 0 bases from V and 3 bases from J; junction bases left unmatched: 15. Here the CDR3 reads CASSYSIIGPSGTHYEQYF. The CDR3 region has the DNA TGTGCCAGCAGTTACTCGATAATTGGTCCTAGCGGGACCCACTACGAGCAGTACTTC.

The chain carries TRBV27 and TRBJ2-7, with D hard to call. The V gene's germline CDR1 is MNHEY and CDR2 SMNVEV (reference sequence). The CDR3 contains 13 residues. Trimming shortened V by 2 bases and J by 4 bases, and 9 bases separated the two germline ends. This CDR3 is CASSLAEKYEQYF. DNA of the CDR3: TGTGCCAGCAGTTTAGCAGAGAAGTACGAGCAGTACTTC.

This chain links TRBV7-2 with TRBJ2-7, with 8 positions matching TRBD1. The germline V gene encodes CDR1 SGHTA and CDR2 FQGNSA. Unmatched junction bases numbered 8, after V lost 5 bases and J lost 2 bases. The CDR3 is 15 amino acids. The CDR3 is CASSHPQTGAYEQYF. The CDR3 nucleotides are TGTGCCAGCAGCCACCCTCAGACAGGGGCCTACGAGCAGTACTTC. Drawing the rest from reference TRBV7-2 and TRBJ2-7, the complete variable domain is GAGVSQSPSNKVTEKGKDVELRCDPISGHTALYWYRQSLGQGLEFLIYFQGNSAPDKSGLPSDRFSAERTGGSVSTLTIQRTQQEDSAVYLCASSHPQTGAYEQYFGPGTRLTVT.

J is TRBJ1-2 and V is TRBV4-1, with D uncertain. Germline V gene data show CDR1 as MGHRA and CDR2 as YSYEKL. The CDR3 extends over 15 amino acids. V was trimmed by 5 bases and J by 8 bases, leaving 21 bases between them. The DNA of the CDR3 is TGCGCCAGCAGCTCACCAGCTTATCGTTCAGAAGGCTACACCTTC. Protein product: CASSSPAYRSEGYTF.

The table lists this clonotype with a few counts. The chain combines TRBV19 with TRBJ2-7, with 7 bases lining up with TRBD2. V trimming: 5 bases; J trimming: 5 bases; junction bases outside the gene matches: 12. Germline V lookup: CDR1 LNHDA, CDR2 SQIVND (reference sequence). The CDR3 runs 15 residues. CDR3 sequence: CASSLTGEGYDEQYF. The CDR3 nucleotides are TGTGCCAGTAGTTTAACGGGGGAGGGGTACGACGAGCAGTACTTC.

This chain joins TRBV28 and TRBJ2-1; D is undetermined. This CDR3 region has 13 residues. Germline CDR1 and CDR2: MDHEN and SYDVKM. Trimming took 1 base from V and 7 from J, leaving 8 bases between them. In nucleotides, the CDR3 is TGTGCCAGCAGTTTATTTCCGGGTAATGAGCAGTTCTTC. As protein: CASSLFPGNEQFF. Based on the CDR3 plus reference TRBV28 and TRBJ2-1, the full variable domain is DVKVTQSSRYLVKRTGEKVFLECVQDMDHENMFWYRQDPGLGLRLIYFSYDVKMKEKGDIPEGYSVSREKKERFSLILESASTNQTSMYLCASSLFPGNEQFFGPGTRLTVL.

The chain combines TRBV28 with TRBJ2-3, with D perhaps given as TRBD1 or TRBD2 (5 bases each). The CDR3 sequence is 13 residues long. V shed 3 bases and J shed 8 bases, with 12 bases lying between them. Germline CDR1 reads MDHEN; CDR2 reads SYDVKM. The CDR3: CASSFPPGGTQYF. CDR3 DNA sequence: TGTGCCAGCAGTTTTCCTCCTGGGGGTACGCAGTATTTT.

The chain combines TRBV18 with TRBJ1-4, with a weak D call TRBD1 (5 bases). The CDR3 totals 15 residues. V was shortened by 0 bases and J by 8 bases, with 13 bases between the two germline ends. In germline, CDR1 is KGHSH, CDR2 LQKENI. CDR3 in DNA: TGTGCCAGCTCACCACCGGGGACTCCAAGCGAAAAACTGTTTTTT. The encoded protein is CASSPPGTPSEKLFF. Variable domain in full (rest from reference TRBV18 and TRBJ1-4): NAGVMQNPRHLVRRRGQEARLRCSPMKGHSHVYWYRQLPEEGLKFMVYLQKENIIDESGMPKERFSAEFPKEGPSILRIQQVVRGDSAAYFCASSPPGTPSEKLFFGSGTQLSVL.

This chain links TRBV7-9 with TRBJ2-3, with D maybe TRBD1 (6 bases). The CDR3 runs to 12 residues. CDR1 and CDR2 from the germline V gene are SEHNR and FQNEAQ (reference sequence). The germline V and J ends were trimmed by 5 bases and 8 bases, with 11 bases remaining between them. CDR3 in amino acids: CASSQGSGTQYF. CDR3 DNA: TGTGCCAGCAGCCAGGGGTCGGGTACGCAGTATTTT.

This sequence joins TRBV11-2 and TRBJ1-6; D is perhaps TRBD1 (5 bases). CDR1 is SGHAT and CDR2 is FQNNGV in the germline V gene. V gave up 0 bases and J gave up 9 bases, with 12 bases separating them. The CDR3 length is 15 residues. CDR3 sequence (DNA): TGTGCCAGCAGCTTAGAAGGCAGGGAGAGTTCACCCCTCCACTTT. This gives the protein CASSLEGRESSPLHF.

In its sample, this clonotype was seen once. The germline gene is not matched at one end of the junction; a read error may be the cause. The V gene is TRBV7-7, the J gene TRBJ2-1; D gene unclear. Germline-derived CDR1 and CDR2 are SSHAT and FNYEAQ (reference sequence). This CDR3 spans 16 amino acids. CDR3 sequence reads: CASTNPPRRDYNEQFF. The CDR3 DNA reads TGTGCTAGCACCAACCCTCCCCGGCGAGACTACAATGAGCAGTTCTTC.

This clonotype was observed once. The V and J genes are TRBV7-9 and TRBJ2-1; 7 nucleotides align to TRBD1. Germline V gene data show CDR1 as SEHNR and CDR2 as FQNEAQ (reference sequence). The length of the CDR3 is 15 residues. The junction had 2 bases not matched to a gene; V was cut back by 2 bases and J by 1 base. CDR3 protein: CASSLPGQSYNEQFF. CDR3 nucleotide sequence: TGTGCCAGCAGCTTACCGGGACAGTCCTACAATGAGCAGTTCTTC. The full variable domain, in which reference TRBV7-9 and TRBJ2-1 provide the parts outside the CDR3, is DTGVSQNPRHKITKRGQNVTFRCDPISEHNRLYWYRQTLGQGPEFLTYFQNEAQLEKSRLLSDRFSAERPKGSFSTLEIQRTEQGDSAMYLCASSLPGQSYNEQFFGPGTRLTVL.

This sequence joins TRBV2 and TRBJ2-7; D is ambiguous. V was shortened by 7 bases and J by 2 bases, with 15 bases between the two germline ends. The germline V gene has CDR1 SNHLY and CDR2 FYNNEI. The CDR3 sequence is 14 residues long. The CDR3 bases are TGTGCCAGCAACCCGAGTTCGATGGCCTACGAGCAGTACTTC. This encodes CASNPSSMAYEQYF.

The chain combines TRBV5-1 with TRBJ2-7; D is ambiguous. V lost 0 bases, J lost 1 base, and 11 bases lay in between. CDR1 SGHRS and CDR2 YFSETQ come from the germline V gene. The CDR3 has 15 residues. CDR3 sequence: CASSLEGSISYEQYF. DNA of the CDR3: TGCGCCAGCAGCTTGGAGGGCTCCATATCCTACGAGCAGTACTTC.

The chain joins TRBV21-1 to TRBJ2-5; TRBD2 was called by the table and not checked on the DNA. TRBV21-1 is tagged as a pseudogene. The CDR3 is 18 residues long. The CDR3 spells CAGTLTSGRATYQETQYF. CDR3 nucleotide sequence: TGTGCCGGCACCCTGACTAGCGGGAGGGCCACGTACCAAGAGACCCAGTACTTC.

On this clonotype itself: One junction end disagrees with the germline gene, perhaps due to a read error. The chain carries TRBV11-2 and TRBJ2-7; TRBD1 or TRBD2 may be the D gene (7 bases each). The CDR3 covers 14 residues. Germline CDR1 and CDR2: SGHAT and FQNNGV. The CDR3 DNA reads TGTGTCAGCAGCCCAGGGGGGGCCGGCCACGAGCAGTACTTC. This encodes CVSSPGGAGHEQYF.

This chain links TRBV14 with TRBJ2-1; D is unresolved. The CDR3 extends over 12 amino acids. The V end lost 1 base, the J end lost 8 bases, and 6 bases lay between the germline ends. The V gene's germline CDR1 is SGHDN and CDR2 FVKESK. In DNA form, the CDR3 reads TGTGCCAGCAGCCAAGCGGCGCATGAGCAGTTCTTC. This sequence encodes CASSQAAHEQFF. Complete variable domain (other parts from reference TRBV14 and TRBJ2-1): EAGVTQFPSHSVIEKGQTVTLRCDPISGHDNLYWYRRVMGKEIKFLLHFVKESKQDESGMPNNRFLAERTGGTYSTLKVQPAELEDSGVYFCASSQAAHEQFFGPGTRLTVL.

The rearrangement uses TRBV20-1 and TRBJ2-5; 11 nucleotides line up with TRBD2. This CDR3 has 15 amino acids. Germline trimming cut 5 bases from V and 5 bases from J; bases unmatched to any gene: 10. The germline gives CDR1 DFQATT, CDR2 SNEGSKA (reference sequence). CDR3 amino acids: CSAPSLAGGTETQYF. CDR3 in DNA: TGCAGTGCTCCCTCCCTAGCGGGAGGTACGGAGACCCAGTACTTC.

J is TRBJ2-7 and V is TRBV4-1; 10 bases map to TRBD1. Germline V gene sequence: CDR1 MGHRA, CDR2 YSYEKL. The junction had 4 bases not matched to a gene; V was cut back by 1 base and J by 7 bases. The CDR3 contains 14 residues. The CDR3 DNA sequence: TGCGCCAGCAGCCAAGTAGGGACAGGGGATGAGCAGTACTTC. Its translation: CASSQVGTGDEQYF.